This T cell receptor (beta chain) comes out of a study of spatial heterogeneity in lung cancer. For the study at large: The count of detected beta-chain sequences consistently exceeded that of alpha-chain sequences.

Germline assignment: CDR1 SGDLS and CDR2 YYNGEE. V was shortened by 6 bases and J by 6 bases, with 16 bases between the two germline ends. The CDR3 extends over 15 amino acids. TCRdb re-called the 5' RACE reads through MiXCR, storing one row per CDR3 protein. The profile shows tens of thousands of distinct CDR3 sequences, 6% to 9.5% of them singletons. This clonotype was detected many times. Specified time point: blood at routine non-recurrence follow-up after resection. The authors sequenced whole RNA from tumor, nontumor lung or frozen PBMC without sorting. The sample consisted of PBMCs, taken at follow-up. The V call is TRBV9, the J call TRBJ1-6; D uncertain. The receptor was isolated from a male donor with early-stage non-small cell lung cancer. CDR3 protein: CASTPSGRLNSPLHF. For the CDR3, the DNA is TGTGCCAGCACCCCCAGCGGACGGCTTAATTCACCCCTCCACTTT.